The next 17 T cell receptor beta chains were all read from a single sample in a study of T-cell memory formation after mild COVID-19. In TCRdb, the 5' RACE reads were re-called with MiXCR into one record per CDR3 protein. Among approximately 440,000 distinct CDR3 sequences, 15% to 20% were seen once, and the ten largest hold 7.5% to 10%. The source material was PBMCs or a T cell subset sorted from them (not recorded which). The receptors stem from an adult woman who had mild COVID-19 (a few samples of this study predate the infection). Cell type and time point are not known.

This clonotype was observed a handful of times. V usage is TRBV29-1 and J usage is TRBJ2-3; D is possibly TRBD2 (6 bases). The germline gives CDR1 SQVTM, CDR2 ANQGSEA. CDR3 length: 17 amino acids. Trimming removed 2 bases from V and 0 bases from J, with 18 bases in between. Written as DNA, the CDR3 is TGCAGCGTTGAAAGGGCCGCTGCTAGCGCCAGCACAGATACGCAGTATTTT. It yields the protein CSVERAAASASTDTQYF.

This clonotype came up a few times. The chain links TRBV9 to TRBJ1-6; TRBD1 matches at 7 bases. This CDR3 has 15 residues. J lost 6 bases, V lost 4 bases, and 7 bases had no gene match. Germline CDR1 SGDLS, CDR2 YYNGEE. CDR3 nucleotide sequence: TGTGCCAGCAGCCCTCGGACAGGTTTTAATTCACCCCTCCACTTT. Translated, it gives CASSPRTGFNSPLHF.

The chain couples TRBV5-3 to TRBJ1-5, with unresolved D. TRBV5-3 is flagged as an ORF with uncertain function. Trimming removed 1 base at V and 5 bases at J, with 13 bases between. The CDR3 covers 15 residues. CDR3 DNA sequence: TGTGCCAGAAGCTTGCGTAGGGTTGGGTATCAGCCCCAGCATTTT. Its translation is CARSLRRVGYQPQHF.

The CDR3 is CASSKCRLADSYEQYF. DNA of the CDR3: TGTGCCAGCAGCAAATGTCGACTAGCGGACTCCTACGAGCAGTACTTC. The chain uses TRBV21-1 and TRBJ2-7; TRBD2 reflects the table's D call only, with no check against the DNA. TRBV21-1 is termed a pseudogene. This CDR3 region has 16 residues.

This clonotype was picked up a small number of times. The chain employs TRBV12-5 and TRBJ1-5; the match to TRBD1 covers 7 bases. Germline V gene sequence: CDR1 LGHNT, CDR2 FRNRAP. V gave up 0 bases and J gave up 6 bases; unmatched junction bases: 14. The CDR3 has 18 amino acids. The CDR3 sequence: CASGLVPPTDRDSQPQHF. DNA of the CDR3: TGTGCTAGTGGTTTGGTACCCCCAACCGACAGGGACAGTCAGCCCCAGCATTTT.

This clonotype was detected ten times or more. The chain couples TRBV12-3 or TRBV12-4 to TRBJ2-7; possibly TRBD2 for D (5 bases). The CDR3 sequence is 14 residues long. V was cut by 6 bases and J by 6 bases, with 18 bases left in between. CDR3 sequence: CASSLMALVGEQYF. The CDR3 coding sequence is TGTGCCAGCAGCTTGATGGCACTAGTAGGCGAGCAGTACTTC.

The V gene is TRBV29-1, the J gene TRBJ1-2; D is unclear. CDR3 length: 14 amino acids. Germline V gene lookup returns CDR1 SQVTM and CDR2 ANQGSEA. V was shortened by 4 bases and J by 6 bases, with 18 bases between the two germline ends. The CDR3 sequence is CSVAGGNLNDGYTF. CDR3 nucleotides: TGCAGCGTTGCGGGAGGCAACCTAAATGATGGCTACACCTTC.

V gene TRBV6-1 combines with J gene TRBJ1-1; TRBD1 aligns across 7 bases. The CDR3 has 13 amino acids. J was trimmed by 6 bases and V by 8 bases; bases with no gene match: 9. Germline V gene sequence: CDR1 MNHNS, CDR2 SASEGT. Written as DNA, the CDR3 is TGTGCCAGCCACAGGGGCGGGTACTCTGAAGCTTTCTTT. Translated, it gives CASHRGGYSEAFF.

This clonotype occurred a few times. The chain recombines TRBV4-2 with TRBJ2-7; TRBD2 matches at 7 bases. The CDR3 consists of 15 residues. The germline CDR1 and CDR2 sequences are LGHNA and YNFKEQ. Unmatched junction bases numbered 5, after V lost 1 base and J lost 2 bases. CDR3 sequence: CASSQVIAGAYEQYF. CDR3 sequence (DNA): TGTGCCAGCAGCCAAGTAATTGCGGGGGCCTACGAGCAGTACTTC.

This clonotype was detected only a few times. This chain uses TRBV29-1 with TRBJ2-1; D gene ambiguous. Deletions cut 4 bases from V and 4 bases from J, with 8 bases between. Per the germline V gene, CDR1 is SQVTM and CDR2 is ANQGSEA. The CDR3 is 12 amino acids. In nucleotides, the CDR3 is TGCAGCGTTGTAAAGGCTTACAATGAGCAGTTCTTC. Translated, it gives CSVVKAYNEQFF.

The chain carries TRBV7-9 and TRBJ1-1; 7 bases match TRBD1. J was trimmed by 1 base and V by 8 bases; bases with no gene match: 10. The CDR3 consists of 15 residues. Looked up from germline, CDR1 is SEHNR and CDR2 is FQNEAQ (reference sequence). CDR3 sequence reads: CASSGDRVKNTEAFF. The CDR3 DNA is TGTGCCAGCTCAGGGGACAGAGTAAAGAACACTGAAGCTTTCTTT.

This clonotype turned up a few times. The gene calls are TRBV7-9 and TRBJ2-5; 7 bases fit TRBD2. The CDR3 covers 15 residues. J gave up 3 bases and V 1 base, and 5 bases lay outside the gene matches. Germline-derived CDR1 and CDR2 are SEHNR and FQNEAQ (reference sequence). As DNA, the CDR3 is TGTGCCAGCAGCTTAGACGGGACTAAAAAAGAGACCCAGTACTTC. Protein sequence: CASSLDGTKKETQYF.

V gene TRBV5-1 combines with J gene TRBJ2-3, with D unresolved. The CDR3 length is 12 residues. Germline V gene lookup returns CDR1 SGHRS and CDR2 YFSETQ. V lost 3 bases and J lost 12, with 14 bases in between. The CDR3 DNA is TGCGCCAGCAGCTACGACCAGGCATCTCAGTATTTT. Amino acids: CASSYDQASQYF.

The V gene is TRBV7-9, the J gene TRBJ1-2; TRBD1 matches 8 bases. The V gene end was trimmed by 5 bases and the J gene end by 3 bases; junction bases not matched to a gene: 11. The CDR3 runs to 16 residues. CDR1 and CDR2 (germline): SEHNR, FQNEAQ (reference sequence). The CDR3: CASSRRQGRFDYGYTF. The CDR3 DNA reads as TGTGCCAGCAGCCGCAGACAGGGGAGGTTTGACTATGGCTACACCTTC.

This chain joins TRBV6-6 and TRBJ2-7, with 7 bases that match TRBD1. The CDR3 sequence is 13 residues long. Germline CDR1 and CDR2: MNHNY and SVGAGI (reference sequence). After removal of 7 bases from V and 3 bases from J, the junction contained 6 bases not matched to a gene. CDR3 coding DNA: TGTGCCAGCAAAGAAGGGACAGTCTACGAGCAGTACTTC. It encodes CASKEGTVYEQYF.

This clonotype was counted only a few times. The CDR3 reads CASSFLPTGNTGELFF. The CDR3, as DNA: TGTGCCAGCAGCTTTCTTCCGACAGGGAACACCGGGGAGCTGTTTTTT. V is TRBV7-6 and J is TRBJ2-2; D is perhaps TRBD1 (6 bases). Germline V gene data show CDR1 as SGHVS and CDR2 as FNYEAQ. This CDR3 comprises 16 residues. V was trimmed by 3 bases and J by 1 base, leaving 12 bases between them.

This clonotype was seen a single time. The J gene is TRBJ2-5, the V gene TRBV2; possible D gene TRBD1, 5 bases. The V gene's germline CDR1 is SNHLY and CDR2 FYNNEI. Trimming shortened V by 6 bases and J by 4 bases, and 15 bases separated the two germline ends. The CDR3 has 14 amino acids. CDR3 coding DNA: TGTGCCAGCAGGCCGCAGGGTTCGGGAGAGACCCAGTACTTC. It is translated as CASRPQGSGETQYF.